Listed here is a single T cell receptor (beta chain). The sample originates from a study of T cells in localized non-small cell lung cancer. The repertoire was sequenced with immunoSEQ multiplex PCR; TCRdb's copy has only in-frame clones and lacks some. Of approximately 31,000 clones in the sample, about 88% are singletons; the top ten hold roughly 2.9%. Germline V gene lookup returns CDR1 MNHEY and CDR2 SMNVEV (reference sequence). Trimming at V came to 6 bases and at J to 6 bases, leaving 9 bases not matched to a gene. The CDR3 totals 16 residues. This TCR came from a female donor at least 60 years old with stage I lung adenocarcinoma. V and J are TRBV27 and TRBJ2-2; 11 bases agree with TRBD1. The sample here was peripheral blood, taken before any cancer treatment. CDR3 sequence: CASRKLGQGEAGELFF. The CDR3 DNA reads TGTGCCAGCAGGAAATTGGGACAGGGGGAGGCCGGGGAGCTGTTTTTT.